The 14 T cell receptor beta chains below all came from one sample that was sequenced in a study of CD8+CD57+ T cells in acquired aplastic anemia. The TCR beta profiling, which covered VDJ combination and CDR3 sequence, was carried out using genomic DNA as the template. TCRdb ran MiXCR on the reads and lists one entry per CDR3 protein. The sample shows hundreds of thousands of distinct CDR3 sequences, roughly 64% of them seen only once. The sequenced material came from sorted CD4+, CD8+, or CD8+CD57+ T cells (not recorded which) from PBMCs. The receptors shown here come from a human donor in good health, serving as a control.

With regard to this clonotype: The junction differs from germline at one of its ends, possibly a read error. J is TRBJ1-5 and V is TRBV7-3; possibly TRBD1 for D (5 bases). CDR1 is SGHTA and CDR2 is FQGTGA in the germline V gene. CDR3 length: 13 amino acids. The CDR3 loop is CASSEVRTQPQQF. The CDR3 DNA sequence: TGTGCCAGCAGCGAAGTCAGGACACAGCCGCAGCAATTT. Full variable domain (outside the CDR3, taken from reference TRBV7-3 and TRBJ1-5): GAGVSQTPSNKVTEKGKYVELRCDPISGHTALYWYRQSLGQGPEFLIYFQGTGAADDSGLPNDRFFAVRPEGSVSTLKIQRTERGDSAVYLCASSEVRTQPQQFGDGTRLSIL.

Turning to this clonotype: It is likely a read error, because the conserved phenylalanine at the end of the CDR3 is missing. The J gene is TRBJ2-5, the V gene TRBV7-9; the D gene is possibly TRBD2 (5 bases). The end of the DNA is better explained by TRBJ2-1, so the J call may be wrong. The CDR3 length is 13 residues. Germline V gives CDR1 SEHNR, CDR2 FQNEAQ (reference sequence). CDR3: CASSLVSDWIQFL. CDR3 nucleotide sequence: TGTGCCAGCAGCTTAGTGTCGGACTGGATCCAGTTCTTG.

Comments on this clonotype: Because it lacks the conserved phenylalanine or tryptophan at the end, this CDR3 is likely a read error. V gene TRBV7-2 combines with J gene TRBJ1-4; D gene uncertain. This CDR3 is built from 15 residues. The germline CDR1 and CDR2 sequences are SGHTA and FQGNSA. Trimming pared 8 bases from V and 0 bases from J, leaving 13 bases between. The CDR3 sequence is CASGGNTATNEKLFI. The CDR3 DNA is TGTGCCAGCGGCGGAAACACTGCAACTAATGAAAAACTGTTTATT.

This chain uses TRBV7-8 with TRBJ2-7; the D gene could be TRBD1 or TRBD2 (5 bases each). In germline, CDR1 is SGHVS, CDR2 FQNEAQ. This CDR3 comprises 14 residues. Trimming took 6 bases from V and 6 from J, leaving 18 bases between them. CDR3 DNA sequence: TGTGCCAGCAGGTCAAACGGGGACGCGTCCGAGCAGTACTTC. Translating it yields CASRSNGDASEQYF.

Concerning this clonotype: The CDR3 carries no conserved terminal phenylalanine or tryptophan, so it likely arises from a read error. The limits of the CDR3 on the DNA are not certain, so only TCRdb's listed CDR3 is given. This chain uses TRBV7-9 with TRBJ2-7; no check of the table's D call, TRBD1, against the DNA was made. Germline V CDR1 and CDR2: SEHNR, FQNEAQ (reference sequence). Ends included, the CDR3 has 13 residues. CDR3 loop: CASSLDIGTGRHL.

Comments on this clonotype: A read error may produce the germline difference seen at one junction end. CDR3 bases: TGTGCCACGAGGGACAGTACTAGCACAGATGCGCAGTATTTC. Amino acids: CATRDSTSTDAQYF. The chain employs TRBV10-3 and TRBJ2-7; perhaps TRBD1 as D (7 bases). This CDR3 is 14 amino acids long. The germline V gene encodes CDR1 ENHRY and CDR2 SYGVKD.

This clonotype was picked up many times. The gene calls are TRBV12-3 or TRBV12-4 and TRBJ2-5, with TRBD2 as a possible D gene (7 bases). This CDR3 is 16 amino acids long. V lost 3 bases, J lost 4 bases, and 18 bases lay in between. The CDR3 spells CASSFIRGAKTETQYF. The CDR3 DNA reads as TGTGCCAGCAGTTTTATCCGGGGGGCTAAAACAGAGACCCAGTACTTC.

This clonotype was seen repeatedly, ten times or more. The chain joins TRBV5-1 to TRBJ2-5, with D tentatively TRBD2 (5 bases). Trimming took 2 bases from V and 2 from J, leaving 10 bases between them. This CDR3 contains 14 residues. CDR1 is SGHRS and CDR2 is YFSETQ in the germline V gene. The CDR3 nucleotides read TGCGCCAGCAGCTTACGGACGGGGCAAGAGACCCAGTACTTC. Its translation is CASSLRTGQETQYF.

The chain is built from TRBV2 and TRBJ2-7; 12 bases match TRBD1. The CDR3 extends over 15 amino acids. With 6 bases clipped from V and 5 bases from J, the junction kept 8 bases outside the gene matches. The germline V gene has CDR1 SNHLY and CDR2 FYNNEI. The CDR3 DNA reads as TGTGCCAGCAGCTTAACCGGGACAGGGGGCGACGAGCAGTACGTC. Its translation: CASSLTGTGGDEQYV.

This chain joins TRBV20-1 and TRBJ1-6; 7 bases align to TRBD1. The germline gives CDR1 DFQATT, CDR2 SNEGSKA (reference sequence). With V trimmed by 6 bases and J by 8 bases, 13 bases remained unmatched. The CDR3 loop spans 15 amino acids. The CDR3 sequence is CSAPLTGTEHSPLHF. CDR3 DNA sequence: TGCAGTGCCCCCCTTACCGGGACAGAGCATTCACCCCTCCACTTT.

With regard to this clonotype: At one boundary the junction diverges from the germline segment, which might be a read error. The CDR3 coding sequence is TGTGCCAGCAGCTTAGGGGCAAATAATTCACCCCAGCACTACTTC. Protein: CASSLGANNSPQHYF. The chain combines TRBV7-2 with TRBJ2-7; D ambiguous. Per the germline V gene, CDR1 is SGHTA and CDR2 is FQGNSA. The CDR3 has 15 residues.

Of note for this clonotype: One end of the junction does not line up with germline, which may come from a read error. This chain links TRBV7-2 with TRBJ1-5, with D possibly TRBD1 on 6 matching bases. This CDR3 has 12 amino acids. From germline, CDR1 is SGHTA and CDR2 FQGNSA. The CDR3 coding sequence is TGTGCCAGCAGGTGGGACAATCAGACCCATCATTTT. Translating gives CASRWDNQTHHF.

This clonotype was detected many times. The chain links TRBV20-1 to TRBJ1-6; 7 bases agree with TRBD1. This CDR3 has 16 residues. Trimming removed 0 bases from V and 8 bases from J; junction bases left unmatched: 10. Germline V lookup: CDR1 DFQATT, CDR2 SNEGSKA (reference sequence). The CDR3 DNA sequence: TGCAGTGCTAGAGATCCTCGGACAGGAAGTTATTCACCCCTCCACTTT. Translating it yields CSARDPRTGSYSPLHF.

The chain uses TRBV2 and TRBJ2-3, with D possibly TRBD1 on 5 matching bases. CDR3 length: 13 amino acids. The ends were cut back, 3 bases at V and 13 bases at J, with 17 bases in the middle. CDR1 is SNHLY, CDR2 FYNNEI, per germline. CDR3 loop: CASSEAQVDAKYF. DNA of the CDR3: TGTGCCAGCAGTGAGGCACAGGTAGATGCGAAGTATTTT.